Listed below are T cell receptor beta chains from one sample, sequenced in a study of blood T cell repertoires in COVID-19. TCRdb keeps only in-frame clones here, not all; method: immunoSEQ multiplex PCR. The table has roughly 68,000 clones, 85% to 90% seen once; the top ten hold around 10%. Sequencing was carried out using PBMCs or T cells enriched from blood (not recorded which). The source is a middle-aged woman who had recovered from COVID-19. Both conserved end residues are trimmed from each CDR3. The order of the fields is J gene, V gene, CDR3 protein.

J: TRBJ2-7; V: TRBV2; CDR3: ASRGQGLNPYEQY
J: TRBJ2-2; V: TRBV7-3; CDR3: ASSTTGTGYPNTGELF
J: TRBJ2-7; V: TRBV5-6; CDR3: ASSLEGQGSDEQY
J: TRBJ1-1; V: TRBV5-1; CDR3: ASRTNTEAF
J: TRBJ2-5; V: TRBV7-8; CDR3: ASSLLAGAYETQY
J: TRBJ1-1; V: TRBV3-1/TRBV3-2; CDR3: ASSQSYNTEAF
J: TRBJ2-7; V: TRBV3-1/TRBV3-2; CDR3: ASSQGGVSTGEQY
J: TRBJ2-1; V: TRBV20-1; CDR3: SASIWRDTSGGFTEQF
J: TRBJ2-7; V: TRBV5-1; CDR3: ASSSGQGYEQY
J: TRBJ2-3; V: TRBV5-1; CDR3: ASSLLDPTSTDTQY
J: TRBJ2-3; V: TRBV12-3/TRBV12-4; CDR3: ASSSQGVDTQY
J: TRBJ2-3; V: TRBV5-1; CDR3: ASSLEGTGNTQY
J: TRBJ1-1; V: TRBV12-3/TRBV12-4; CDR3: ASSLGPYAKAF
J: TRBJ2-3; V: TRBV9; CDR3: ASSSQGVDTQY
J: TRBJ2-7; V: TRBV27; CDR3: ASSLGQGSGEQY
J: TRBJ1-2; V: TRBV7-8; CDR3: ASSLFTAYYGYT
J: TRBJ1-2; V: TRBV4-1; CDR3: ASSPQGNYGYT
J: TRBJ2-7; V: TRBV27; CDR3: ASSFQGRDEQY
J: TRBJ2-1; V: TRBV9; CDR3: ASSVPQGAYNEQF
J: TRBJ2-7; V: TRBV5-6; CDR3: ASSLGGGSSYEQY
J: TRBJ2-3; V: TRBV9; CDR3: ASSADRVRTDTQY
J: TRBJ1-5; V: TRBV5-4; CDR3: ASSLAFGGVYSNQPQH
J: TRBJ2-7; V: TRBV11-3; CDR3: ASSLGRRRALIYEQY
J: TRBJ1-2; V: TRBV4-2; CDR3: ASSQERGAGDNYGYT
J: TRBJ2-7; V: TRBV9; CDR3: ASSVTGGGEQY
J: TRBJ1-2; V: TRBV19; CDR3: ASSILGAGANYGYT
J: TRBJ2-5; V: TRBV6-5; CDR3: ASTAHEQETQY
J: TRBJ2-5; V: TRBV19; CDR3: ASKVGAGQGFQGETQY
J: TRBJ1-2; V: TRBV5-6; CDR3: ASSFGDRLNYGYT
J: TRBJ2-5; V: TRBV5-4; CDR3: ASSLVRGVGETQY
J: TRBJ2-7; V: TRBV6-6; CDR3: ASSLPGQGVREQY
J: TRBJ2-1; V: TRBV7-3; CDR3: ASSLDSNYNEQF
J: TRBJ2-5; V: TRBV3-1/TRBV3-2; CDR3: ASSQDRGRRETQY
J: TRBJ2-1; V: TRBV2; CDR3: ASSEQRGAYNEQF
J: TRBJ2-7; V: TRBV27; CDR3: ASRDRANHEQY
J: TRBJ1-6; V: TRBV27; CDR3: ASSFPAGGAYSPLH
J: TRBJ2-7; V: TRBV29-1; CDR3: SVEVALDEQY
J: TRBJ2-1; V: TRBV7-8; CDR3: ASSLAGTSGGVVEQF
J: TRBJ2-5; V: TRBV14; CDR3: ASSSTMTSGGYLSETQY
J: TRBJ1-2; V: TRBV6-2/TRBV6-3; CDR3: ASSTKTGVSNYGYT
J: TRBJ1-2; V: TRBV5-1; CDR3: ASSLEIGGFAYGYT
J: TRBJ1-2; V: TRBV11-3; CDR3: ASSRGGTGRFGYT
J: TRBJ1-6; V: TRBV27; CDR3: ASSSLTGPSYNSPLH
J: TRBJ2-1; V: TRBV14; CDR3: ASSQFGTSGVDEQF
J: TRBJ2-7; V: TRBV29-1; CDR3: SVVGDRGREQY
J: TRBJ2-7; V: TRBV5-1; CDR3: ASSLVQGSSYEQY
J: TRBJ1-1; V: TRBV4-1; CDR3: ASSQARVPLNTEAF
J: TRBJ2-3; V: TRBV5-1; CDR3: ASSGVTGTGPSSTDTQY
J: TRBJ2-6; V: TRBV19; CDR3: ASSGQGRSGANVLT
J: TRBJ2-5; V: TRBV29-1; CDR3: SVAYRVGETQY
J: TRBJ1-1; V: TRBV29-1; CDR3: SVDRGNTEAF
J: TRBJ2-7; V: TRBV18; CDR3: ASSPVGGEQY
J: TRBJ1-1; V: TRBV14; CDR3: ASSQSLGGVRTEAF
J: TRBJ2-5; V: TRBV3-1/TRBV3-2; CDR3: ASSLLAGETQY
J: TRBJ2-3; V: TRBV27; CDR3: ASSLYRPGTDTQY
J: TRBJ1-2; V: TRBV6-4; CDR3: ASSDFTGSYGYT
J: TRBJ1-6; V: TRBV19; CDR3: ASQGTLLSPLH